Described below is a single T cell receptor beta chain sequence and its context. Its target is unknown. TCRdb analysed the 5' RACE reads with MiXCR anew, one entry per CDR3 protein. Of approximately 680,000 distinct CDR3 sequences in the sample, just over 7% were seen once. This entry is derived from a study of identical twins. Study-level points and caveats: Out-of-frame TCR alpha sharing in monozygotic twins exceeded recombination model predictions. High-abundance cord blood beta clonotypes had fewer insertions; memory repertoires showed none.

The V gene lost 1 base and the J gene lost 6 bases, with 24 bases spanning the gap. Germline V gives CDR1 KGHSH, CDR2 LQKENI. There are 18 residues in the CDR3. These data were likewise used in another study, on yellow fever vaccine responses in identical twins.

The source is a woman in her late teens or twenties in good health. The material sequenced was PBMCs. This chain joins TRBV18 and TRBJ1-2; D ambiguous. CDR3 bases: TGTGCCAGCTCACCACTCGGGGTTGGCGGCTCTAACCGTCATGGCTACACCTTC. This codes for CASSPLGVGGSNRHGYTF.